This entry features one T cell receptor beta chain sequence. Sequencing used immunoSEQ multiplex PCR; TCRdb keeps in-frame clones, though not all of them. Altogether around 300,000 clones are present, 75% to 90% being singletons, with the ten largest covering less than 2.5%. The data stem from a study of blood T cell repertoires in COVID-19. V shed 4 bases, J shed 6 bases, and the junction held 13 bases outside the gene matches. This CDR3 comprises 15 residues. Per germline, CDR1 SGHDT and CDR2 YYEEEE. The clonotype originates from a woman aged 18-30 years who had recovered from COVID-19. Input material: PBMCs or T cells enriched from blood (not recorded which). The rearrangement links TRBV5-6 to TRBJ2-7, with 7 bases matching TRBD1. CDR3 sequence reads: CASSEGALGFGEQYF. The CDR3 bases are TGTGCCAGCAGCGAGGGGGCGTTGGGTTTCGGCGAGCAGTACTTC.